A selection of T cell receptor beta chains follows, all from one sample in a study of blood T cell repertoires in COVID-19. Sequencing used immunoSEQ multiplex PCR; TCRdb keeps in-frame clones, though not all of them. This table holds 400,000 to 450,000 clones, 70% to 90% found once. Sequences were obtained from peripheral blood. The receptors here all came from a man between 18 and 29 years old with COVID-19, enrolled during active disease. CDR3s include the opening cysteine and the closing phenylalanine or tryptophan. The D gene is left open where the match is weak. Expanded clones are given a class, and other clones once, few, many or no size at all.

j_call: TRBJ1-4; d_call: .; v_call: TRBV5-1; clone_size: .; cdr3_aa: CASSMREARGEKLFF; cdr3_nt: TGCGCCAGCAGCATGAGGGAAGCTCGGGGGGAAAAACTGTTTTTT
j_call: TRBJ2-3; d_call: .; v_call: TRBV11-3; clone_size: .; cdr3_aa: CASSFRGTDTQYF; cdr3_nt: TGTGCCAGCAGCTTCAGGGGTACAGATACGCAGTATTTT
j_call: TRBJ2-6; d_call: TRBD1; v_call: TRBV29-1; clone_size: .; cdr3_aa: CSVEQGAVGANVLTF; cdr3_nt: TGCAGCGTAGAACAGGGGGCGGTTGGGGCCAACGTCCTGACTTTC
j_call: TRBJ2-1; d_call: TRBD1; v_call: TRBV12-5; clone_size: .; cdr3_aa: CASGLVRQGRSYNEQFF; cdr3_nt: TGTGCTAGTGGTTTGGTACGACAGGGGAGGTCCTACAATGAGCAGTTCTTC
j_call: TRBJ2-5; d_call: TRBD1; v_call: TRBV6-1; clone_size: .; cdr3_aa: CASSAANTGVFRETQYF; cdr3_nt: TGTGCCAGCAGTGCAGCAAATACAGGGGTTTTCCGAGAGACCCAGTACTTC
j_call: TRBJ2-1; d_call: .; v_call: TRBV9; clone_size: .; cdr3_aa: CASSAGLRGEQFF; cdr3_nt: TGTGCCAGCAGCGCGGGACTCCGGGGTGAGCAGTTCTTC
j_call: TRBJ2-7; d_call: .; v_call: TRBV11-1; clone_size: .; cdr3_aa: CASSRGLSYEQYF; cdr3_nt: TGTGCCAGCAGTCGCGGGTTATCCTACGAGCAGTACTTC
j_call: TRBJ1-6; d_call: .; v_call: TRBV6-5; clone_size: once; cdr3_aa: CASSQDNYNSPLHF; cdr3_nt: TGTGCCAGCAGCCAGGACAACTATAATTCACCCCTCCACTTT
j_call: TRBJ2-3; d_call: .; v_call: TRBV19; clone_size: .; cdr3_aa: CASRKQGTDTQYF; cdr3_nt: TGTGCCAGTCGGAAACAGGGCACAGATACGCAGTATTTT
j_call: TRBJ2-5; d_call: .; v_call: TRBV15; clone_size: .; cdr3_aa: CATSRLGRETQYF; cdr3_nt: TGTGCCACCAGCAGGTTGGGGCGAGAGACCCAGTACTTC
j_call: TRBJ1-1; d_call: .; v_call: TRBV6-5; clone_size: .; cdr3_aa: CASSHSTQGSTEAFF; cdr3_nt: TGTGCCAGCAGTCACTCGACCCAGGGGAGCACTGAAGCTTTCTTT
j_call: TRBJ2-3; d_call: TRBD2; v_call: TRBV25-1; clone_size: .; cdr3_aa: CASRASGREGSTDTQYF; cdr3_nt: TGTGCCAGCAGAGCTAGCGGGAGGGAGGGGAGCACAGATACGCAGTATTTT
j_call: TRBJ1-2; d_call: .; v_call: TRBV30; clone_size: .; cdr3_aa: CAWSHTGRRGYTF; cdr3_nt: TGTGCCTGGAGTCATACAGGGCGACGTGGCTACACCTTC
j_call: TRBJ2-5; d_call: .; v_call: TRBV5-1; clone_size: .; cdr3_aa: CASRSTGGAQETQYF; cdr3_nt: TGCGCCAGCAGGTCTACAGGGGGGGCACAAGAGACCCAGTACTTC
j_call: TRBJ2-1; d_call: .; v_call: TRBV11-3; clone_size: .; cdr3_aa: CASGRKRYNEQFF; cdr3_nt: TGTGCCAGCGGTAGAAAACGCTACAATGAGCAGTTCTTC
j_call: TRBJ2-5; d_call: .; v_call: TRBV2; clone_size: .; cdr3_aa: CASKGEETQYF; cdr3_nt: TGTGCCAGCAAGGGAGAAGAGACCCAGTACTTC
j_call: TRBJ1-1; d_call: .; v_call: TRBV2; clone_size: .; cdr3_aa: CASTDRWNTEAFF; cdr3_nt: TGTGCCAGCACGGACAGATGGAACACTGAAGCTTTCTTT
j_call: TRBJ2-5; d_call: TRBD2; v_call: TRBV3-1/TRBV3-2; clone_size: once; cdr3_aa: CASSQLSGSGETQYF; cdr3_nt: TGTGCCAGCAGCCAGCTTAGCGGGAGTGGAGAGACCCAGTACTTC
j_call: TRBJ2-7; d_call: TRBD1; v_call: TRBV7-9; clone_size: few; cdr3_aa: CASSFTGGEQYF; cdr3_nt: TGTGCCAGCAGCTTTACAGGGGGCGAGCAGTACTTC
j_call: TRBJ2-7; d_call: TRBD1; v_call: TRBV27; clone_size: .; cdr3_aa: CASSLGTGHYEQYF; cdr3_nt: TGTGCCAGCAGTTTAGGGACAGGGCACTACGAGCAGTACTTC
j_call: TRBJ2-5; d_call: .; v_call: TRBV18; clone_size: .; cdr3_aa: CASSPPSETQYF; cdr3_nt: TGTGCCAGCTCACCACCGTCGGAGACCCAGTACTTC
j_call: TRBJ2-5; d_call: TRBD2; v_call: TRBV5-1; clone_size: .; cdr3_aa: CASFPSAGGAETQYF; cdr3_nt: TGCGCCAGCTTCCCCTCCGCGGGAGGAGCGGAGACCCAGTACTTC
j_call: TRBJ2-5; d_call: .; v_call: TRBV6-4; clone_size: .; cdr3_aa: CASSDEGETQYF; cdr3_nt: TGTGCCAGCAGTGACGAGGGAGAGACCCAGTACTTC
j_call: TRBJ2-7; d_call: TRBD2; v_call: TRBV10-2; clone_size: .; cdr3_aa: CASLGRGGSSYEQYF; cdr3_nt: TGCGCCAGCCTAGGGCGGGGCGGGAGCTCCTACGAGCAGTACTTC
j_call: TRBJ2-1; d_call: TRBD2; v_call: TRBV29-1; clone_size: .; cdr3_aa: CSVASGRFNEQFF; cdr3_nt: TGCAGCGTTGCTAGCGGGAGGTTTAATGAGCAGTTCTTC
j_call: TRBJ1-2; d_call: .; v_call: TRBV25-1; clone_size: once; cdr3_aa: CASSARGRSGVSGYTF; cdr3_nt: TGTGCCAGCAGTGCCAGGGGTAGGAGCGGGGTTTCGGGCTACACCTTC
j_call: TRBJ2-7; d_call: TRBD1; v_call: TRBV6-1; clone_size: few; cdr3_aa: CASSEGPTGGKSQQYF; cdr3_nt: TGTGCCAGCAGTGAGGGACCAACAGGGGGTAAATCTCAGCAGTACTTC
j_call: TRBJ1-4; d_call: .; v_call: TRBV30; clone_size: .; cdr3_aa: CAWSVRGGAIEKLFF; cdr3_nt: TGTGCCTGGAGTGTACGCGGGGGTGCGATTGAAAAACTGTTTTTT
j_call: TRBJ2-2; d_call: TRBD1; v_call: TRBV29-1; clone_size: .; cdr3_aa: CSALQDRVNTGELFF; cdr3_nt: TGCAGCGCTTTACAAGACAGGGTTAACACCGGGGAGCTGTTTTTT
j_call: TRBJ2-5; d_call: TRBD2; v_call: TRBV15; clone_size: .; cdr3_aa: CATSRDTRPRLAGLSRAQYF; cdr3_nt: TGTGCCACCAGCAGAGATACCCGACCGCGACTAGCGGGGCTCAGCAGAGCCCAGTACTTC
j_call: TRBJ2-5; d_call: .; v_call: TRBV25-1; clone_size: .; cdr3_aa: CASSKAGGRETQYF; cdr3_nt: TGTGCCAGCAGTAAGGCAGGGGGGCGAGAGACCCAGTACTTC
j_call: TRBJ2-1; d_call: TRBD1; v_call: TRBV5-1; clone_size: .; cdr3_aa: CASSWLGTGSNNEQFF; cdr3_nt: TGCGCCAGCAGCTGGCTCGGGACAGGGAGTAACAATGAGCAGTTCTTC
j_call: TRBJ1-5; d_call: .; v_call: TRBV10-1; clone_size: .; cdr3_aa: CASSEIGNQPQHF; cdr3_nt: TGCGCCAGCAGTGAAATAGGCAATCAGCCCCAGCATTTT
j_call: TRBJ2-1; d_call: .; v_call: TRBV7-9; clone_size: .; cdr3_aa: CASSLGGGMDEQFF; cdr3_nt: TGTGCCAGCAGCTTAGGAGGAGGGATGGATGAGCAGTTCTTC
j_call: TRBJ1-6; d_call: TRBD1; v_call: TRBV19; clone_size: .; cdr3_aa: CASSRQGSNSPLHF; cdr3_nt: TGTGCCAGTAGTAGACAGGGCTCCAATTCACCCCTCCACTTT
j_call: TRBJ2-7; d_call: TRBD2; v_call: TRBV28; clone_size: .; cdr3_aa: CASIPQGTTSYEQYF; cdr3_nt: TGTGCCAGCATTCCCCAAGGGACTACCTCCTACGAGCAGTACTTC
j_call: TRBJ2-5; d_call: .; v_call: TRBV11-3; clone_size: .; cdr3_aa: CASSLTRQETQYF; cdr3_nt: TGTGCCAGCAGCCTGACACGACAAGAGACCCAGTACTTC
j_call: TRBJ2-5; d_call: TRBD1; v_call: TRBV18; clone_size: once; cdr3_aa: CASSPRVRQGVFQETQYF; cdr3_nt: TGTGCCAGCTCACCACGTGTGCGACAGGGTGTTTTCCAAGAGACCCAGTACTTC
j_call: TRBJ1-1; d_call: TRBD1; v_call: TRBV11-2; clone_size: .; cdr3_aa: CASSLISQGGTEAFF; cdr3_nt: TGTGCCAGCAGCTTAATCAGCCAGGGGGGCACTGAAGCTTTCTTT
j_call: TRBJ1-3; d_call: TRBD1; v_call: TRBV11-3; clone_size: .; cdr3_aa: CASSAGQESSGNTIYF; cdr3_nt: TGTGCCAGCAGCGCCGGACAGGAGAGCTCTGGAAACACCATATATTTT
j_call: TRBJ1-2; d_call: TRBD1; v_call: TRBV7-3; clone_size: .; cdr3_aa: CASSPGTGGKYGYTF; cdr3_nt: TGTGCCAGCAGCCCCGGGACAGGGGGGAAGTATGGCTACACCTTC
j_call: TRBJ2-3; d_call: .; v_call: TRBV27; clone_size: .; cdr3_aa: CASSSLFHSLAGETGGDTQYF; cdr3_nt: TGTGCCAGCAGTTCCCTCTTCCATAGTCTAGCGGGAGAGACAGGGGGGGATACGCAGTATTTT
j_call: TRBJ2-1; d_call: .; v_call: TRBV6-5; clone_size: .; cdr3_aa: CASSTTHEQFF; cdr3_nt: TGTGCCAGCAGTACAACCCATGAGCAGTTCTTC
j_call: TRBJ1-4; d_call: TRBD1; v_call: TRBV7-2; clone_size: .; cdr3_aa: CASSLGQPHNEKLFF; cdr3_nt: TGTGCCAGCAGCTTGGGACAGCCCCATAATGAAAAACTGTTTTTT
j_call: TRBJ2-7; d_call: TRBD1; v_call: TRBV6-6; clone_size: .; cdr3_aa: CASSSTGFSYEQYF; cdr3_nt: TGTGCCAGCAGTTCGACAGGGTTCTCCTACGAGCAGTACTTC
j_call: TRBJ2-5; d_call: TRBD2; v_call: TRBV5-5; clone_size: .; cdr3_aa: CASSLLAGGPETQYF; cdr3_nt: TGTGCCAGCAGCTTGTTAGCGGGAGGGCCGGAGACCCAGTACTTC
j_call: TRBJ1-2; d_call: TRBD1; v_call: TRBV20-1; clone_size: .; cdr3_aa: CSASRGRGYGYTF; cdr3_nt: TGCAGTGCTAGTAGGGGGCGCGGCTATGGCTACACCTTC
j_call: TRBJ1-1; d_call: .; v_call: TRBV19; clone_size: .; cdr3_aa: CASSFGTSYTEAFF; cdr3_nt: TGTGCCAGTAGTTTCGGGACATCTTACACTGAAGCTTTCTTT
j_call: TRBJ2-5; d_call: .; v_call: TRBV6-2/TRBV6-3; clone_size: .; cdr3_aa: CASSYLAPQETQYF; cdr3_nt: TGTGCCAGCAGTTACCTGGCCCCCCAAGAGACCCAGTACTTC
j_call: TRBJ2-1; d_call: TRBD1; v_call: TRBV5-6; clone_size: .; cdr3_aa: CASNPGQYNEQFF; cdr3_nt: TGTGCCAGCAACCCGGGACAGTACAATGAGCAGTTCTTC
j_call: TRBJ2-4; d_call: .; v_call: TRBV18; clone_size: .; cdr3_aa: CASSRQNVLAKNIQYF; cdr3_nt: TGTGCCAGCTCACGACAGAATGTCCTAGCCAAAAACATTCAGTACTTC
j_call: TRBJ2-1; d_call: TRBD2; v_call: TRBV18; clone_size: .; cdr3_aa: CASSATGLAYNEQFF; cdr3_nt: TGTGCCAGCTCAGCGACGGGACTAGCCTACAATGAGCAGTTCTTC
j_call: TRBJ2-6; d_call: TRBD1; v_call: TRBV10-2; clone_size: .; cdr3_aa: CASSAGQGARANVLTF; cdr3_nt: TGCGCCAGCAGCGCAGGACAGGGGGCGAGGGCCAACGTCCTGACTTTC
j_call: TRBJ2-3; d_call: TRBD2; v_call: TRBV4-1; clone_size: once; cdr3_aa: CASSQLAGGQDTQYF; cdr3_nt: TGCGCCAGCAGCCAACTAGCGGGAGGTCAAGATACGCAGTATTTT
j_call: TRBJ2-4; d_call: TRBD2; v_call: TRBV5-1; clone_size: once; cdr3_aa: CASTPGTSGKNIQYF; cdr3_nt: TGCGCCAGCACCCCCGGGACTAGCGGGAAAAACATTCAGTACTTC